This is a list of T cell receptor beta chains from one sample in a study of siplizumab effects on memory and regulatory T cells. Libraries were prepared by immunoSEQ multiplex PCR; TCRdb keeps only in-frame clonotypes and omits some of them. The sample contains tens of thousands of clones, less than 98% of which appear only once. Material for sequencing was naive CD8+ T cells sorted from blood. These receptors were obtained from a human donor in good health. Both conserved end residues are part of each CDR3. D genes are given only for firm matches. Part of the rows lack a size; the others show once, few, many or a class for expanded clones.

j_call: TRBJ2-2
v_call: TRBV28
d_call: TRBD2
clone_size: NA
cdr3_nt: TGTGCCAGCAGTCCTCCCGGACTAGCGGGCACCGGGGAGCTGTTTTTT
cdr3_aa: CASSPPGLAGTGELFF

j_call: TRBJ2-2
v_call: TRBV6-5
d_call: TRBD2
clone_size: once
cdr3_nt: TGTGCCAGCAGTTACTCCGGGACTAGTGTCGGCGGGGAGCTGTTTTTT
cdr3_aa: CASSYSGTSVGGELFF

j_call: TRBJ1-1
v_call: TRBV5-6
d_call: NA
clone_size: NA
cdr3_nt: TGTGCCAGCAGCTTAGGTACTGAAGCTTTCTTT
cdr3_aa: CASSLGTEAFF

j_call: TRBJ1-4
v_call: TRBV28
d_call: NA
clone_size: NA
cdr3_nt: TGTGCCAGCAGCGCAGTCCAGGCCGCAACTAATGAAAAACTGTTTTTT
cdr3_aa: CASSAVQAATNEKLFF

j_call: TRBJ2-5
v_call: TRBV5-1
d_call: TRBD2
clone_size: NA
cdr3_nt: TGCGCCAGCAGCCTTAGCGGGAGTAGACAGACCCAGTACTTC
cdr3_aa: CASSLSGSRQTQYF

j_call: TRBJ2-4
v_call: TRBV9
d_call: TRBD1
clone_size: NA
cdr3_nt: TGTGCCAGCAACCCGCCTGGGACAGGGGCTTGCATTCAGTACTTC
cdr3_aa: CASNPPGTGACIQYF

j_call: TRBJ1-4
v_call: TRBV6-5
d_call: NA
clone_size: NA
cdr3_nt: TGTGCCAGCAGTTCTATAAATGAAAAACTGTTTTTT
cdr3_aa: CASSSINEKLFF

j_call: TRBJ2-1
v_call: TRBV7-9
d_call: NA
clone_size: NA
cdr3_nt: TGTGCCAGCAGCTTGCGAAGGGGATTGAATGAGCAGTTCTTC
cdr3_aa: CASSLRRGLNEQFF

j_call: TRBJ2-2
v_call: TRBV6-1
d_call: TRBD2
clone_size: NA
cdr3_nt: TGTGCCACCTACTCCGGACTAGCTCCCACCGGGGAGCTGTTTTTT
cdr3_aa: CATYSGLAPTGELFF

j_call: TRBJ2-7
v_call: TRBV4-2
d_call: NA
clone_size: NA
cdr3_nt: TGTGCCAGCAGCCAAGATGGATACGAGCAGTACTTC
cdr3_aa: CASSQDGYEQYF

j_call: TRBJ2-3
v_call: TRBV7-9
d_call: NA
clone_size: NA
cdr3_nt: TGTGCCAGCAGCTCACATAGCTCAGATACGCAGTATTTT
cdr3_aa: CASSSHSSDTQYF

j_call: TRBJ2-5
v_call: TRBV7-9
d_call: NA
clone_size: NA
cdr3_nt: TGTGCCAGCAGCCTGGGGGGCCCGGAAGAGACCCAGTACTTC
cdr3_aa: CASSLGGPEETQYF

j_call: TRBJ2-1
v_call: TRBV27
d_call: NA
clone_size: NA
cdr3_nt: TGTGCCAGCAGGACTCATAGCTCCTACAATGAGCAGTTCTTC
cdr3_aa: CASRTHSSYNEQFF

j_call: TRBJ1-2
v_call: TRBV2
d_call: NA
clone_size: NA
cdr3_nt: TGTGCCAGCAGTGAAGACAACCTTAGCAGTGGCTACACCTTC
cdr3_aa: CASSEDNLSSGYTF

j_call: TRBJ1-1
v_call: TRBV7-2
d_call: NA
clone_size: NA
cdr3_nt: TGTGCCAGCAGCTTAGCCGAGGGGACTGAAGCTTTCTTT
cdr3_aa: CASSLAEGTEAFF

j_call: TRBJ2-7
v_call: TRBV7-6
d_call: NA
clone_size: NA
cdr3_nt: TGTGCCAGCAGCTTCGAAGCCGAGCAGTACTTC
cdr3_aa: CASSFEAEQYF

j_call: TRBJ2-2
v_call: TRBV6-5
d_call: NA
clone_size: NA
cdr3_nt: TGTGCCAGCAGTGTAAGATCCACCGGGGAGCTGTTTTTT
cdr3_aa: CASSVRSTGELFF

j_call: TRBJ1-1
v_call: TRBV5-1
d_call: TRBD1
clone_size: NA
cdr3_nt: TGCGCCAGCAGCTCAAACCCGGGACAGGGAGGAAATACTGAAGCTTTCTTT
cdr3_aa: CASSSNPGQGGNTEAFF

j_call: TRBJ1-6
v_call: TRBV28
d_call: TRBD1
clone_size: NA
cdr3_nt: TGTGCCAGCAGACCATCCAGGACAGGGAGTAATTCACCCCTCCACTTT
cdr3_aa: CASRPSRTGSNSPLHF

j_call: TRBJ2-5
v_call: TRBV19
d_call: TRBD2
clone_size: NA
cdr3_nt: TGTGCCAGTAGTATGGGGGAGGGTATTGAGACCCAGTACTTC
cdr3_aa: CASSMGEGIETQYF

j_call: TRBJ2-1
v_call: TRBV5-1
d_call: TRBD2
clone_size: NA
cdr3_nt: TGCGCCAGCAGCTTGGTTAGCCTAGCGGGAGGGGACAATGAGCAGTTCTTC
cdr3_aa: CASSLVSLAGGDNEQFF

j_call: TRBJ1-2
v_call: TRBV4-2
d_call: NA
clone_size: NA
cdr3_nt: TGTGCCAGCAGCGTAGGAAACTATGGCTACACCTTC
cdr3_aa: CASSVGNYGYTF

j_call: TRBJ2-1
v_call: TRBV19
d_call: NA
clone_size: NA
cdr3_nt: TGTGCCAGTAGTAGCGGTGAGCAGTTCTTC
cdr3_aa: CASSSGEQFF

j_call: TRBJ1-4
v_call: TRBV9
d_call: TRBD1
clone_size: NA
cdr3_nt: TGTGCCAGCAGCCCCCCGACAGGGACTAATGAAAAACTGTTTTTT
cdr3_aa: CASSPPTGTNEKLFF

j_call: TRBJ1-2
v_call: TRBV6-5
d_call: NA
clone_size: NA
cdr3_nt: TGTGCCAGCAGTTCCCCCGCGGACCTCCATGGCTACACCTTC
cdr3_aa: CASSSPADLHGYTF

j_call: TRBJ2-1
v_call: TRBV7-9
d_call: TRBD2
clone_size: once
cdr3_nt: TGTGCCAGCAGCTTAGTACTAGCGGTTCACAATGAGCAGTTCTTC
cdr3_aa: CASSLVLAVHNEQFF

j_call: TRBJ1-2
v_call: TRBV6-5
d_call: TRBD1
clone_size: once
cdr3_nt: TGTGCCAGCAGTTACTCGGGACAGGGCGGCTACACCTTC
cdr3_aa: CASSYSGQGGYTF

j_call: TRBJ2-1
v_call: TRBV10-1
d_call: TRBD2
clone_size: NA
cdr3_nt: TGCGCCAGCAGTGCTGTTTTACTAGCGGGAGAAGATGAGCAGTTCTTC
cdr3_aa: CASSAVLLAGEDEQFF

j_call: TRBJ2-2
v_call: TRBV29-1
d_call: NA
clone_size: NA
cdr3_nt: TGCAGCGTTGAAGAAGTTGCGAACACCGGGGAGCTGTTTTTT
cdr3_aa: CSVEEVANTGELFF

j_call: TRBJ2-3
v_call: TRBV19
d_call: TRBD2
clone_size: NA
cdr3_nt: TGTGCCAGTAGTAGTGGACTAGCGCGAAGCACAGATACGCAGTATTTT
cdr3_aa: CASSSGLARSTDTQYF

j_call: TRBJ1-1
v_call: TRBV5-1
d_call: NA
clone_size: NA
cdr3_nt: TGCGCCAGCAGCTTGAACACCGCCACTGAAGCTTTCTTT
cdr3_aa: CASSLNTATEAFF

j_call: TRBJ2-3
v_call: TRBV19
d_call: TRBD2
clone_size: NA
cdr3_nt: TGTGCCAGTAGCTCTTTAGCGGGAGGATCGTCAGATACGCAGTATTTT
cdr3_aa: CASSSLAGGSSDTQYF

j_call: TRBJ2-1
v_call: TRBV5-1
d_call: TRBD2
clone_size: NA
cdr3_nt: TGCGCCAGCAGCGGGGGACTAGCGGAAGACAATGAGCAGTTCTTC
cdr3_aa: CASSGGLAEDNEQFF

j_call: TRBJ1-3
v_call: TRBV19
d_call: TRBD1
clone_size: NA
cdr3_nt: TGTGCCAGTAGACCGGGACAGGGTTCTGGAAACACCATATATTTT
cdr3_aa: CASRPGQGSGNTIYF

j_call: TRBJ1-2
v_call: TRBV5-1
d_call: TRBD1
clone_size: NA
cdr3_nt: TGCGCCAGCAGCCCGGACAGGATGGGTTATGGCTACACCTTC
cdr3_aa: CASSPDRMGYGYTF

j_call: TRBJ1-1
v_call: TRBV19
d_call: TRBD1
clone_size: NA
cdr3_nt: TGTGCCAGTAGGACAGGGGGCACTGAAGCTTTCTTT
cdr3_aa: CASRTGGTEAFF

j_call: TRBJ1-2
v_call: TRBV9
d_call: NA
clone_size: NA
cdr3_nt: TGTGCCAGCAGCGGAGGGGATCCTGCTTACTATGGCTACACCTTC
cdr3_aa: CASSGGDPAYYGYTF

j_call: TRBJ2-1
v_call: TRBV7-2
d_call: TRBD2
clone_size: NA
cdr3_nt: TGTGCCAGCTCTAGGGCGGGAGGTGGGAATGAGCAGTTCTTC
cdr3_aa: CASSRAGGGNEQFF

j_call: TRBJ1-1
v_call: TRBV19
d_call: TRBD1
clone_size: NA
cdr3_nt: TGTGCCAGTAGTATGGGACAGGGTGCTGAAGCTTTCTTT
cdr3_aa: CASSMGQGAEAFF

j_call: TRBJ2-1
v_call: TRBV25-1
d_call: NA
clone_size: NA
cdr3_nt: TGTGCCAGCAGTGAAGCCACTAGTTCTCAGTTCTTC
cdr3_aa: CASSEATSSQFF

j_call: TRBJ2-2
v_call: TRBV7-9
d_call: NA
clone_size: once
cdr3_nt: TGTGCCAGCAGCTTAGGGGGGCTAGCTACGAACACCGGGGAGCTGTTTTTT
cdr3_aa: CASSLGGLATNTGELFF

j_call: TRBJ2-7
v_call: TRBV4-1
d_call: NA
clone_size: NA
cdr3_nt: TGCGCCAGCAGTCCTCGGGACAACTCCTACGAGCAGTACTTC
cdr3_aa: CASSPRDNSYEQYF

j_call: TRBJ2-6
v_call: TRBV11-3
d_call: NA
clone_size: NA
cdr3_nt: TGTGCCAGCAGGCCTCATGGAGGGACTGGGGCCAACGTCCTGACTTTC
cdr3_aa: CASRPHGGTGANVLTF

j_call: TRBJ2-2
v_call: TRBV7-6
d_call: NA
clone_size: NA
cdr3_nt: TGTGCCAGCAGCCCATCCACCGGGGAGCTGTTTTTT
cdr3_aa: CASSPSTGELFF

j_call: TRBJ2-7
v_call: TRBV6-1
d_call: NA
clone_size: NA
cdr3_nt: TGTGCCAGCAGTGACTTTCAGTCCTACGAGCAGTACTTC
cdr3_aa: CASSDFQSYEQYF

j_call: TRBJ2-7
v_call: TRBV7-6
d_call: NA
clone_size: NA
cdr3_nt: TGTGCCAGCAGCCCCATGGCGGGAAGCTCCTACGAGCAGTACTTC
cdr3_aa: CASSPMAGSSYEQYF

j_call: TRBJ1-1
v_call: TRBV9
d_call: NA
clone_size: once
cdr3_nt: TGTGCCAGCAGCCCGAGTCGGGGTGAAGCTTTCTTT
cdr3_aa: CASSPSRGEAFF

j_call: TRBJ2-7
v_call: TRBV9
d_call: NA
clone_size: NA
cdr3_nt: TGTGCCAGCAGCGTCGGGAGCCAGATAGGCTACGAGCAGTACTTC
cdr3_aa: CASSVGSQIGYEQYF

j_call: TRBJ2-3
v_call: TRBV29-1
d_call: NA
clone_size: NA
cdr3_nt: TGCAGCATCCCTGCCGGGGGAAGCACAGATACGCAGTATTTT
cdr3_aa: CSIPAGGSTDTQYF

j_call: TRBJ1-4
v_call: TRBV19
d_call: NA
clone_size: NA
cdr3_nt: TGTGCCAGTATGGGCTTAGATGAAAAACTGTTTTTT
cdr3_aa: CASMGLDEKLFF

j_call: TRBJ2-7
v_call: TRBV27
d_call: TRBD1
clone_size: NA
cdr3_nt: TGTGCCAGCAGTTTAGGGACAGGCTACGAGCAGTACTTC
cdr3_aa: CASSLGTGYEQYF

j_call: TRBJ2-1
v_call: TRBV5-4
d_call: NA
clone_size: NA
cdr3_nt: TGTGCCAGCAGCTTGAGTAGCGGAGGCTCCTACAATGAGCAGTTCTTC
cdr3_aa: CASSLSSGGSYNEQFF

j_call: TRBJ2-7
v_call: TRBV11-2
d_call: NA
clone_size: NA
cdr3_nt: TGTGCCAGCACCCGAGCCGGCTCCCGTTACGAGCAGTACTTC
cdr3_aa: CASTRAGSRYEQYF

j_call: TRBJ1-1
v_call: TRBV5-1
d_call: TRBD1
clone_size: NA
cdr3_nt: TGCGCCAGCAGCAAGGGACAGGGACTGAACACTGAAGCTTTCTTT
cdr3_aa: CASSKGQGLNTEAFF